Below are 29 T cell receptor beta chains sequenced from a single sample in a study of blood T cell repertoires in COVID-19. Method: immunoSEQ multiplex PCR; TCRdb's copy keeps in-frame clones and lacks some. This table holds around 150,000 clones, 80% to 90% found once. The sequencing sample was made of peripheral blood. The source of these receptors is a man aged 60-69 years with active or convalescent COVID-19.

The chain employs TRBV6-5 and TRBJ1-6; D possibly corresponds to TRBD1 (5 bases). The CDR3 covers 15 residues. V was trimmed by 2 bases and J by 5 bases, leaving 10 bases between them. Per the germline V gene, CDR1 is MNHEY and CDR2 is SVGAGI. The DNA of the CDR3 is TGTGCCAGCAGTTACAGGGGTCGGAATAATTCACCCCTCCACTTT. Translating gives CASSYRGRNNSPLHF.

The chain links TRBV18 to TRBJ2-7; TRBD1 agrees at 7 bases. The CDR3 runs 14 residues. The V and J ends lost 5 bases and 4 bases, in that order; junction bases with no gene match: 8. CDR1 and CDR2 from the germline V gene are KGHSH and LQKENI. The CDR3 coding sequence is TGTGCCAGCTCAAGGCCGGGACAGATATACGAGCAGTACTTC. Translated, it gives CASSRPGQIYEQYF.

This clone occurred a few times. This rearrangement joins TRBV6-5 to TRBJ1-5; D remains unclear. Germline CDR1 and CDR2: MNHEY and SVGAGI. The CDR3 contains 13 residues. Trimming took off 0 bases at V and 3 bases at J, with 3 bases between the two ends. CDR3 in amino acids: CASSYSVNQPQHF. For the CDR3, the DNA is TGTGCCAGCAGTTACTCCGTCAATCAGCCCCAGCATTTT.

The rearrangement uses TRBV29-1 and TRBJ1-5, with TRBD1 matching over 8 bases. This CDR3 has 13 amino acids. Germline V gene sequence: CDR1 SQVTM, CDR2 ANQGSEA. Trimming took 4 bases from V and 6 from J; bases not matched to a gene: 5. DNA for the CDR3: TGCAGCGTTGCGCAGGGGGCCGTTCAGCCCCAGCATTTT. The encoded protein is CSVAQGAVQPQHF. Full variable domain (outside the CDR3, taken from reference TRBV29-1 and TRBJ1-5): SAVISQKPSRDICQRGTSLTIQCQVDSQVTMMFWYRQQPGQSLTLIATANQGSEATYESGFVIDKFPISRPNLTFSTLTVSNMSPEDSSIYLCSVAQGAVQPQHFGDGTRLSIL.

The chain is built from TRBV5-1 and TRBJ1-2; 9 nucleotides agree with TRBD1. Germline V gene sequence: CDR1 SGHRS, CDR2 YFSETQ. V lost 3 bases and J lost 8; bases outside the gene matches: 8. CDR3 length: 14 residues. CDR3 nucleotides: TGCGCCAGCAGCTACGGGACAGGGACAGACGGCTACACCTTC. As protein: CASSYGTGTDGYTF.

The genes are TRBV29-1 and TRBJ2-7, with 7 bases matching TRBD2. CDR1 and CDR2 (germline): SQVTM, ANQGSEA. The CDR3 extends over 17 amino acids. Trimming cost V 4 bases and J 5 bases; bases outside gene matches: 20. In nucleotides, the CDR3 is TGCAGCGTTGGGGTTACAACAGAAAGACAGCGGGGCCACGAGCAGTACTTC. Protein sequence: CSVGVTTERQRGHEQYF.

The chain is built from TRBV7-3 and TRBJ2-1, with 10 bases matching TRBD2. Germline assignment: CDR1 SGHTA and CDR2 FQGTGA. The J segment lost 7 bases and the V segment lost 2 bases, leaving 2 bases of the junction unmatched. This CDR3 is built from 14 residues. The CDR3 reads CASSLSAGGNEQFF. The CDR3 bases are TGTGCCAGCAGCTTATCAGCGGGAGGGAATGAGCAGTTCTTC.

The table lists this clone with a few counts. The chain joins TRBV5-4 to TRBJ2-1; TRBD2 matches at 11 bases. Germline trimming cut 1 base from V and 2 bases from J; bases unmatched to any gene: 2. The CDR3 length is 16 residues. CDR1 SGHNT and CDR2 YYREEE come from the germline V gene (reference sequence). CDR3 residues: CASSLMGLAAYNEQFF. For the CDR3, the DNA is TGTGCCAGCAGCTTGATGGGACTAGCGGCCTACAATGAGCAGTTCTTC.

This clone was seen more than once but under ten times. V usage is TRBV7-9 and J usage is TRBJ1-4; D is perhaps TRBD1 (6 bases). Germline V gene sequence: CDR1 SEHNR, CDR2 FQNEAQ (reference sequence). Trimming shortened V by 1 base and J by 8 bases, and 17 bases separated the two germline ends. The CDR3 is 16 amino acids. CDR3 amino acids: CASSLDLTGRREKLFF. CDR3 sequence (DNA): TGTGCCAGCAGCTTAGATCTTACAGGGCGGCGGGAAAAACTGTTTTTT.

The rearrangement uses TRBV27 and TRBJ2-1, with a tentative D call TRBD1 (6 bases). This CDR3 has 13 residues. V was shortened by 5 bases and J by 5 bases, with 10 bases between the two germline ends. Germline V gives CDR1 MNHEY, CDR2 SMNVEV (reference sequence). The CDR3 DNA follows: TGTGCCAGCAGTGGCCGGACAGACAATGAGCAGTTCTTC. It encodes CASSGRTDNEQFF.

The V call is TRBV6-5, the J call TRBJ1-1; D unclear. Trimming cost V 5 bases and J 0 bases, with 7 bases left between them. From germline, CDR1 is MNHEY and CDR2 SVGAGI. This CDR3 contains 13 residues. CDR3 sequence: CASSPRMNTEAFF. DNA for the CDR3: TGTGCCAGCAGTCCTAGGATGAACACTGAAGCTTTCTTT.

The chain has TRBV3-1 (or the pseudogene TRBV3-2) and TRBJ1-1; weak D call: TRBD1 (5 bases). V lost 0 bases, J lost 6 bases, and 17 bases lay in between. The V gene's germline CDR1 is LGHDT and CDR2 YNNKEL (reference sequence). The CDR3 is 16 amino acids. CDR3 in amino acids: CASSQEWEGPIAEAFF. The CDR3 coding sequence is TGTGCCAGCAGCCAAGAATGGGAGGGGCCGATTGCTGAAGCTTTCTTT.

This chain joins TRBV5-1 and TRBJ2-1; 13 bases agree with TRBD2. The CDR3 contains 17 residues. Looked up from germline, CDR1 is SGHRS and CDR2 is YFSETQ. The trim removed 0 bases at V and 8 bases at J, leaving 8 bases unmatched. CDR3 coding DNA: TGCGCCAGCAGCTTGGGTCGGACTAGCGGGAGTATCGATGAGCAGTTCTTC. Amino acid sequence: CASSLGRTSGSIDEQFF.

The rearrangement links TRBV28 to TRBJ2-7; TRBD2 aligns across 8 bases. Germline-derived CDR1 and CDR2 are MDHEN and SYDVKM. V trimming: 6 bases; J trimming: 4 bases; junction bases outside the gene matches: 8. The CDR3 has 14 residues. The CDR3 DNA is TGTGCCAGCAGCTCCGGGGGGGGAGTTTACGAGCAGTACTTC. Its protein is CASSSGGGVYEQYF.

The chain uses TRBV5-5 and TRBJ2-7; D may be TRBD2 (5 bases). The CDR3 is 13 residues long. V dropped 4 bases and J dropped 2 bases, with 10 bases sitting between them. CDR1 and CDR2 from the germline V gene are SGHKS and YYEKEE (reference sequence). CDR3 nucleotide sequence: TGTGCCAGCAGCCGCTGGGGAGCCTACGAGCAGTACTTC. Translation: CASSRWGAYEQYF.

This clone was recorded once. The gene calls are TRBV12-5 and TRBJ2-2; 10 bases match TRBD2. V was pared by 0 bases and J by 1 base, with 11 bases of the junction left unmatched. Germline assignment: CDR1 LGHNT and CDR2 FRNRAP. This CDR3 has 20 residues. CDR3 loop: CASGLVNSLAGVGNTGELFF. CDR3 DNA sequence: TGTGCTAGTGGTTTGGTCAACTCGCTAGCGGGAGTAGGGAACACCGGGGAGCTGTTTTTT.

CDR3 sequence (DNA): TGTGCCAGCAGTTCCCCGACTAGCGGGAGCTACGAGCAGTACTTC. Amino acid sequence: CASSSPTSGSYEQYF. The V call is TRBV28, the J call TRBJ2-7, with 12 bases identical to TRBD2. Germline CDR1 and CDR2: MDHEN and SYDVKM. The CDR3 contains 15 residues. J gave up 3 bases and V 4 bases, and 4 bases lay outside the gene matches.

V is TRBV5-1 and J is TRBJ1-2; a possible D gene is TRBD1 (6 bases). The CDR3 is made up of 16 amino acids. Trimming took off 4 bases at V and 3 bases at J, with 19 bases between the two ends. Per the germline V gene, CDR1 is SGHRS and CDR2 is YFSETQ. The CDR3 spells CASSQDSTQTHYGYTF. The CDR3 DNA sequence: TGCGCCAGCAGCCAGGACAGTACTCAAACCCACTATGGCTACACCTTC.

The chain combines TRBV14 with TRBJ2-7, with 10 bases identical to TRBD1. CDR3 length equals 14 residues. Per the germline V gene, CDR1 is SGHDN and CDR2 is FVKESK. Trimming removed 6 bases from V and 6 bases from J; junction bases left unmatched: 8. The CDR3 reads CASRRQGALGEQYF. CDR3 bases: TGTGCCAGCAGAAGACAGGGGGCGCTGGGCGAGCAGTACTTC.

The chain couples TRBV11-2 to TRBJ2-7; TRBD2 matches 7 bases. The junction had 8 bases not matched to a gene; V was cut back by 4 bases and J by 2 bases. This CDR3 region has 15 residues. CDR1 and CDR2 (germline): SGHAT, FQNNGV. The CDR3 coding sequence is TGTGCCAGCAGCTGGGAGGGGCAAGGGCCCTACGAGCAGTACTTC. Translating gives CASSWEGQGPYEQYF.

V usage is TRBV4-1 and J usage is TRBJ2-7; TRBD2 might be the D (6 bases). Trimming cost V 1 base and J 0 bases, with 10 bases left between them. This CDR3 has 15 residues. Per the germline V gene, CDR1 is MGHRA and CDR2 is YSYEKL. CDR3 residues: CASSQVGGTSYEQYF. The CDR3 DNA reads TGCGCCAGCAGCCAAGTCGGGGGAACCTCCTACGAGCAGTACTTC.

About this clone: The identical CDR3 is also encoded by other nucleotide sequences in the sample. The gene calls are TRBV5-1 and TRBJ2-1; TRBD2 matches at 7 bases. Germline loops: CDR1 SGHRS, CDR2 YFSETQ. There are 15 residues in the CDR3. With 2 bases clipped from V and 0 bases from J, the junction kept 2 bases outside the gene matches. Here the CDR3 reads CASSLGGSSYNEQFF. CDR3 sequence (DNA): TGCGCCAGCAGCTTAGGCGGGAGCTCCTACAATGAGCAGTTCTTC.

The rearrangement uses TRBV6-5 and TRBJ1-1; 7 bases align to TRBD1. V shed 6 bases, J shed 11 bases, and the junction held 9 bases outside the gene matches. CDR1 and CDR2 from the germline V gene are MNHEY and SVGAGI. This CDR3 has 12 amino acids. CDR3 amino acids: CASRTGLIRAFF. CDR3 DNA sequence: TGTGCCAGCAGGACAGGGCTGATTCGGGCTTTCTTT.

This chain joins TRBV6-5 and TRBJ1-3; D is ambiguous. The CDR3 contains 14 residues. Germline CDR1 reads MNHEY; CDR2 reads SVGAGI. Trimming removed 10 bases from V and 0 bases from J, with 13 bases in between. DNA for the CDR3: TGTGCCACCTCGACTGGTAACTCTGGAAACACCATATATTTT. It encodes CATSTGNSGNTIYF.

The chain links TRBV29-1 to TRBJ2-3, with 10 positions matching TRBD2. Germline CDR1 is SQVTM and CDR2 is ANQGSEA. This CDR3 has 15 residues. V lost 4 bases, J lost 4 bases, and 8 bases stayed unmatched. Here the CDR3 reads CSVGASGSLADTQYF. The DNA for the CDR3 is TGCAGCGTTGGAGCTAGCGGGAGCCTGGCAGATACGCAGTATTTT.

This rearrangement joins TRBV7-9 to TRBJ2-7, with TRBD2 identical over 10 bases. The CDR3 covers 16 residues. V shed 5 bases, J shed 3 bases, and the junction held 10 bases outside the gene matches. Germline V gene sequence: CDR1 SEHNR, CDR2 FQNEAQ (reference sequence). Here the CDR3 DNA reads TGTGCCAGCAGCCCCCACCCGGGACTAGCGAACTACGAGCAGTACTTC. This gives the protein CASSPHPGLANYEQYF.

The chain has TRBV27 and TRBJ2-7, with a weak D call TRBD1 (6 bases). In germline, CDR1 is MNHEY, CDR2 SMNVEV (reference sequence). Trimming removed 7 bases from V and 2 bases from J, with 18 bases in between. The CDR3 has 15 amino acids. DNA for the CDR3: TGTGCCAGCACCAACAGTAGGGCAGGGGCCTACGAGCAGTACTTC. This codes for CASTNSRAGAYEQYF.

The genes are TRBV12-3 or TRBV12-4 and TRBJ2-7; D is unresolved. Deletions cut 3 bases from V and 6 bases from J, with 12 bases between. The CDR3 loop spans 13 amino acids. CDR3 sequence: CASSFSTSSEQYF. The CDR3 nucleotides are TGTGCCAGCAGTTTTAGCACATCCAGCGAGCAGTACTTC.

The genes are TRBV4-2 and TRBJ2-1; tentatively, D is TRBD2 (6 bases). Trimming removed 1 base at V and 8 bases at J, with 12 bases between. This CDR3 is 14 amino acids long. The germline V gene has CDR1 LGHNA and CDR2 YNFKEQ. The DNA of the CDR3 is TGTGCCAGCAGCCAAGTACCAGGAGGGGATGAGCAGTTCTTC. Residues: CASSQVPGGDEQFF.